This record concerns one TCR beta chain sequence. Antigen specificity is unknown. Produced via immunoSEQ multiplex PCR; TCRdb's table is partial and in-frame only. The top ten clones hold roughly 0.54% of a sample with about 73,000 clones, 80% to 95% of them seen once. This record belongs to a study of OX40 agonist ivuxolimab in advanced cancers. J gave up 6 bases and V 5 bases, and 9 bases lay outside the gene matches. CDR1 and CDR2 (germline): SGHTA, FQGNSA. CDR3 size: 15 residues. Study-wide points: Among some nonresponders, normalized T-cell clonal expansion was also low.

This TCR was recovered from an adult with an advanced solid tumor such as melanoma, head and neck, liver or kidney cancer. The V and J genes are TRBV7-2 and TRBJ2-7, with TRBD2 identical over 11 bases. Specimen: CD4+ or CD8+ T cells sorted from blood, collected in a trial of the OX40 agonist ivuxolimab. In DNA, the CDR3 is TGTGCCAGCAGCGGCCGCATAGCGGGAGGGTCCGAGCAGTACTTC. It specifies CASSGRIAGGSEQYF.